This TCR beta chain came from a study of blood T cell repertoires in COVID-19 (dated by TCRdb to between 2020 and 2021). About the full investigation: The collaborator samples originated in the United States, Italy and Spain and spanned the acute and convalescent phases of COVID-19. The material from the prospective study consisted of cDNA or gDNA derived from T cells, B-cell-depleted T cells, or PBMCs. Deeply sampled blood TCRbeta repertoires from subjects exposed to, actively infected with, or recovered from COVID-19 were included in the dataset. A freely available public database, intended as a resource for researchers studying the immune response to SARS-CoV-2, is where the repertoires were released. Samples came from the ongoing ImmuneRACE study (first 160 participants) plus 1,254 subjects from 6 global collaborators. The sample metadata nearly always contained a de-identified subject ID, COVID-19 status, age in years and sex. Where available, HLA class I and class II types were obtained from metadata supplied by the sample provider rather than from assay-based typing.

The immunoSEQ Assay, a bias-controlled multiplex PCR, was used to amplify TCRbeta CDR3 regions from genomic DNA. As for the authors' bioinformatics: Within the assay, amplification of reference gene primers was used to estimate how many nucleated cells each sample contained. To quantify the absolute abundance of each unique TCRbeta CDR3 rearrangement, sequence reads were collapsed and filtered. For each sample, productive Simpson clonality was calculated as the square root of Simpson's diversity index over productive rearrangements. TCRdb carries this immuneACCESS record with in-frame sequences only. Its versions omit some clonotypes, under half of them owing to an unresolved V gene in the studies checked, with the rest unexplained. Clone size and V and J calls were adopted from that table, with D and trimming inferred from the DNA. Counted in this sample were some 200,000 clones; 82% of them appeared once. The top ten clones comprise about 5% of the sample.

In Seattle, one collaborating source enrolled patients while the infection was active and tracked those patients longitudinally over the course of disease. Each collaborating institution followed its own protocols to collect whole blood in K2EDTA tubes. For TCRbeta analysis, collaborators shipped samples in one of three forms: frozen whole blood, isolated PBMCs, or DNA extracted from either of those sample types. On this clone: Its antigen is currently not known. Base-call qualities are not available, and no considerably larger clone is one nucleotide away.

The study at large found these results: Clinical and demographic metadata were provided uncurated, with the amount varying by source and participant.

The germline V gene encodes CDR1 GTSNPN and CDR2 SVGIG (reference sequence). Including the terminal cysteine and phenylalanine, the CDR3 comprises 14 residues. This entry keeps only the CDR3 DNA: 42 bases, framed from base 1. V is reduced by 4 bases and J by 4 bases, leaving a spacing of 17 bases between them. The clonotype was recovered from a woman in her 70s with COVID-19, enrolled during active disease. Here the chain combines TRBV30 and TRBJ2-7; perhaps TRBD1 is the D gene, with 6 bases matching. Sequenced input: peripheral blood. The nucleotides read TGTGCCTGGACTCCAGGGGAGCGCGGATACGAGCAGTACTTC. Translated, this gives CAWTPGERGYEQYF.